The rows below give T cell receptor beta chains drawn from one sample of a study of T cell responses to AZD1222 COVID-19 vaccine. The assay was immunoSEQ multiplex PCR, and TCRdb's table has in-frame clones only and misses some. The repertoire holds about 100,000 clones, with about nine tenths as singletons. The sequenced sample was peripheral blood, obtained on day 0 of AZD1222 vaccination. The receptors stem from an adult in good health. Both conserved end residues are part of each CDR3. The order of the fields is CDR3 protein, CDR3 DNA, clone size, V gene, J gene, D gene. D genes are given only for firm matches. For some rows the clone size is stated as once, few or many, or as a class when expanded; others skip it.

CDR3aa: CASKASKSVYSGNTIYF
CDR3nt: TGTGCCAGCAAGGCATCAAAAAGCGTTTACTCTGGAAACACCATATATTTT
abundance: NA
v_gene: TRBV28
j_gene: TRBJ1-3
d_gene: NA

CDR3aa: CASSRDGYYEKLFF
CDR3nt: TGTGCCAGCAGCCGAGACGGCTACTATGAAAAACTGTTTTTT
abundance: NA
v_gene: TRBV3-1/TRBV3-2
j_gene: TRBJ1-4
d_gene: NA

CDR3aa: CATSRDGGMTTEAFF
CDR3nt: TGTGCCACCAGCAGAGATGGGGGGATGACGACTGAAGCTTTCTTT
abundance: NA
v_gene: TRBV15
j_gene: TRBJ1-1
d_gene: NA

CDR3aa: CASSQDRVDNTGELFF
CDR3nt: TGTGCCAGCAGCCAAGACAGGGTCGATAACACCGGGGAGCTGTTTTTT
abundance: NA
v_gene: TRBV4-2
j_gene: TRBJ2-2
d_gene: NA

CDR3aa: CASSLMRGPWEQFF
CDR3nt: TGTGCCAGCAGTTTAATGCGGGGGCCCTGGGAGCAGTTCTTC
abundance: NA
v_gene: TRBV28
j_gene: TRBJ2-1
d_gene: NA

CDR3aa: CAWNTLAGAEQFF
CDR3nt: TGTGCCTGGAATACTCTAGCGGGAGCTGAGCAGTTCTTC
abundance: NA
v_gene: TRBV30
j_gene: TRBJ2-1
d_gene: TRBD2

CDR3aa: CASSLGAGNQPQHF
CDR3nt: TGTGCCAGTAGCCTAGGGGCTGGAAATCAGCCCCAGCATTTT
abundance: NA
v_gene: TRBV19
j_gene: TRBJ1-5
d_gene: NA

CDR3aa: CASTRAFQETQYF
CDR3nt: TGTGCCAGCACTAGGGCATTCCAAGAGACCCAGTACTTC
abundance: NA
v_gene: TRBV6-5
j_gene: TRBJ2-5
d_gene: NA

CDR3aa: CASSQMNTEAFF
CDR3nt: TGCGCCAGTTCTCAGATGAACACTGAAGCTTTCTTT
abundance: NA
v_gene: TRBV10-2
j_gene: TRBJ1-1
d_gene: NA

CDR3aa: CASSRTHEQYF
CDR3nt: TGTGCCAGCAGCCGGACTCACGAGCAGTACTTC
abundance: NA
v_gene: TRBV12-3/TRBV12-4
j_gene: TRBJ2-7
d_gene: NA

CDR3aa: CASSPPGSSYNSPLHF
CDR3nt: TGTGCCAGCTCACCACCGGGGAGCTCCTATAATTCACCCCTCCACTTT
abundance: NA
v_gene: TRBV18
j_gene: TRBJ1-6
d_gene: NA

CDR3aa: CSASLADEKLFF
CDR3nt: TGCAGTGCTAGTCTGGCAGATGAAAAACTGTTTTTT
abundance: NA
v_gene: TRBV20-1
j_gene: TRBJ1-4
d_gene: NA

CDR3aa: CASKRGAAEAFF
CDR3nt: TGTGCCAGTAAGCGGGGGGCAGCTGAAGCTTTCTTT
abundance: NA
v_gene: TRBV19
j_gene: TRBJ1-1
d_gene: NA

CDR3aa: CATSRGGQGNTGELFF
CDR3nt: TGTGCCACCAGCAGGGGGGGACAGGGTAACACCGGGGAGCTGTTTTTT
abundance: NA
v_gene: TRBV15
j_gene: TRBJ2-2
d_gene: TRBD1

CDR3aa: CASSLIQGVGTDTQYF
CDR3nt: TGTGCCAGCAGTTTAATACAGGGGGTCGGAACCGATACGCAGTATTTT
abundance: NA
v_gene: TRBV27
j_gene: TRBJ2-3
d_gene: TRBD1

CDR3aa: CASTRSYMNTEAFF
CDR3nt: TGTGCCAGCACGAGATCATACATGAACACTGAAGCTTTCTTT
abundance: NA
v_gene: TRBV2
j_gene: TRBJ1-1
d_gene: NA

CDR3aa: CASGEGTTNTGELFF
CDR3nt: TGTGCCAGCGGGGAAGGGACAACGAACACCGGGGAGCTGTTTTTT
abundance: NA
v_gene: TRBV5-4
j_gene: TRBJ2-2
d_gene: NA

CDR3aa: CASSLTAFNQPQHF
CDR3nt: TGTGCCAGCAGTTTGACAGCCTTCAATCAGCCCCAGCATTTT
abundance: NA
v_gene: TRBV27
j_gene: TRBJ1-5
d_gene: NA

CDR3aa: CAISSGTSGTIYEQYF
CDR3nt: TGTGCCATCAGCTCCGGGACTAGCGGGACCATCTACGAGCAGTACTTC
abundance: NA
v_gene: TRBV10-3
j_gene: TRBJ2-7
d_gene: TRBD2

CDR3aa: CAWSRDRSNQPQHF
CDR3nt: TGTGCCTGGAGCCGGGACAGATCCAATCAGCCCCAGCATTTT
abundance: NA
v_gene: TRBV30
j_gene: TRBJ1-5
d_gene: TRBD1

CDR3aa: CASSVSTNTGELFF
CDR3nt: TGCGCCAGTAGCGTTTCAACGAACACCGGGGAGCTGTTTTTT
abundance: NA
v_gene: TRBV5-1
j_gene: TRBJ2-2
d_gene: NA

CDR3aa: CASSRGTGPSGANVLTF
CDR3nt: TGTGCCAGCAGCCGAGGGACAGGCCCCTCTGGGGCCAACGTCCTGACTTTC
abundance: NA
v_gene: TRBV28
j_gene: TRBJ2-6
d_gene: TRBD1

CDR3aa: CASSLGSLGVETQYF
CDR3nt: TGTGCCAGCAGCTTAGGTAGTTTGGGAGTAGAGACCCAGTACTTC
abundance: NA
v_gene: TRBV11-2
j_gene: TRBJ2-5
d_gene: NA

CDR3aa: CASSVQGKNPHSYEQYF
CDR3nt: TGTGCCAGCAGTGTTCAGGGAAAAAACCCCCACTCCTACGAGCAGTACTTC
abundance: NA
v_gene: TRBV2
j_gene: TRBJ2-7
d_gene: NA

CDR3aa: CASSLGQISYNEQFF
CDR3nt: TGCGCCAGCAGCTTGGGACAGATTTCGTACAATGAGCAGTTCTTC
abundance: NA
v_gene: TRBV5-1
j_gene: TRBJ2-1
d_gene: NA

CDR3aa: CASTWGVGAGTDTQYF
CDR3nt: TGTGCCAGCACCTGGGGGGTTGGGGCGGGCACAGATACGCAGTATTTT
abundance: NA
v_gene: TRBV5-5
j_gene: TRBJ2-3
d_gene: NA

CDR3aa: CASSYRGRRNNSPLHF
CDR3nt: TGTGCCAGCAGTTACAGGGGGCGCCGGAATAATTCACCCCTCCACTTT
abundance: NA
v_gene: TRBV6-5
j_gene: TRBJ1-6
d_gene: TRBD1

CDR3aa: CASRVQGGGSEAFF
CDR3nt: TGTGCCAGCAGGGTGCAGGGGGGTGGGTCTGAAGCTTTCTTT
abundance: NA
v_gene: TRBV2
j_gene: TRBJ1-1
d_gene: TRBD1

CDR3aa: CAWSQFNSPLHF
CDR3nt: TGTGCCTGGAGTCAATTCAATTCACCCCTCCACTTT
abundance: NA
v_gene: TRBV30
j_gene: TRBJ1-6
d_gene: NA

CDR3aa: CASTRSGGLNVLTF
CDR3nt: TGTGCCAGCACACGGTCCGGGGGTCTCAACGTCCTGACTTTC
abundance: NA
v_gene: TRBV6-5
j_gene: TRBJ2-6
d_gene: NA

CDR3aa: CASSRQEGNTQYF
CDR3nt: TGTGCCAGTAGTAGGCAGGAGGGGAATACGCAGTATTTT
abundance: NA
v_gene: TRBV19
j_gene: TRBJ2-3
d_gene: NA

CDR3aa: CASSTGRRYEQYF
CDR3nt: TGTGCCAGTAGTACCGGACGACGCTACGAGCAGTACTTC
abundance: NA
v_gene: TRBV19
j_gene: TRBJ2-7
d_gene: NA

CDR3aa: CASSLALQGSAGANVLTF
CDR3nt: TGTGCCAGCAGCTTAGCGTTACAGGGGTCCGCAGGGGCCAACGTCCTGACTTTC
abundance: NA
v_gene: TRBV7-6
j_gene: TRBJ2-6
d_gene: TRBD1

CDR3aa: CASSVYSGGSSYEQYF
CDR3nt: TGTGCCAGCAGCGTTTATAGCGGGGGGAGCTCCTACGAGCAGTACTTC
abundance: few
v_gene: TRBV7-2
j_gene: TRBJ2-7
d_gene: TRBD2

CDR3aa: CASSDSSGVGANVLTF
CDR3nt: TGTGCCAGCAGTGACTCCTCCGGGGTCGGGGCCAACGTCCTGACTTTC
abundance: NA
v_gene: TRBV6-4
j_gene: TRBJ2-6
d_gene: NA

CDR3aa: CASSYRGADTEAFF
CDR3nt: TGTGCCAGCAGTTACAGGGGCGCGGACACTGAAGCTTTCTTT
abundance: NA
v_gene: TRBV6-5
j_gene: TRBJ1-1
d_gene: NA

CDR3aa: CASSRQGGLSGNEQFF
CDR3nt: TGTGCCAGCAGCCGCCAGGGAGGGTTGAGTGGCAATGAGCAGTTCTTC
abundance: NA
v_gene: TRBV27
j_gene: TRBJ2-1
d_gene: TRBD2

CDR3aa: CASSGQGNTGELFF
CDR3nt: TGTGCCAGCAGTGGGCAGGGGAACACCGGGGAGCTGTTTTTT
abundance: NA
v_gene: TRBV2
j_gene: TRBJ2-2
d_gene: NA

CDR3aa: CASSIPTSGRARELFF
CDR3nt: TGTGCCAGTAGTATCCCAACTAGCGGGAGGGCCCGGGAGCTGTTTTTT
abundance: NA
v_gene: TRBV19
j_gene: TRBJ2-2
d_gene: TRBD2

CDR3aa: CASSSTPSSEQFF
CDR3nt: TGTGCCAGCAGCTCCACCCCTAGCAGCGAGCAGTTCTTC
abundance: NA
v_gene: TRBV7-8
j_gene: TRBJ2-1
d_gene: NA

CDR3aa: CASSSVNSGNTIYF
CDR3nt: TGTGCCAGCAGCTCGGTGAACTCTGGAAACACCATATATTTT
abundance: few
v_gene: TRBV7-9
j_gene: TRBJ1-3
d_gene: NA

CDR3aa: CASRTHEAFF
CDR3nt: TGTGCCAGCAGGACCCATGAAGCTTTCTTT
abundance: NA
v_gene: TRBV2
j_gene: TRBJ1-1
d_gene: NA

CDR3aa: CASSGSGGKDQPQHF
CDR3nt: TGTGCCAGCAGTGGGTCAGGGGGCAAGGATCAGCCCCAGCATTTT
abundance: NA
v_gene: TRBV2
j_gene: TRBJ1-5
d_gene: TRBD1

CDR3aa: CASSRDSLLEQYF
CDR3nt: TGTGCCAGTAGCCGGGACAGCCTCCTCGAGCAGTACTTC
abundance: NA
v_gene: TRBV19
j_gene: TRBJ2-7
d_gene: TRBD1

CDR3aa: CASSLGDRPGDTQYF
CDR3nt: TGTGCCAGCAGCCTAGGGGACAGGCCGGGGGATACGCAGTATTTT
abundance: NA
v_gene: TRBV11-3
j_gene: TRBJ2-3
d_gene: TRBD1

CDR3aa: CASKKQGTEQYF
CDR3nt: TGTGCCAGCAAAAAACAGGGGACCGAGCAGTACTTC
abundance: NA
v_gene: TRBV28
j_gene: TRBJ2-7
d_gene: TRBD1